These 14 T cell receptor beta chains were all obtained from the same sample, sequenced in a study of human T cells and chemical hapten exposure (dated by TCRdb to the early 2020s). Total RNA was isolated from unfractionated whole blood collected in Tempus Blood RNA tubes. The library was produced with 5' RACE. TCRdb shows the sequencer as Illumina MiSeq. TCRdb reworked the public reads: Q25 trimming with fastp, MiXCR clone assembly, productive beta chains retained. Identical CDR3 proteins give one entry, which carries the most common genes and DNA. This sample is represented by roughly 81,000 distinct CDR3 sequences; approximately 7.7% of them were singletons. The ten biggest clones cover under 3% of the sample. Source of these receptors: a male donor in good health.

This clonotype was detected only a few times. CDR3 in amino acids: CASSGVGDEQYF. The CDR3, as DNA: TGTGCCAGCTCGGGAGTCGGCGACGAGCAGTACTTC. The rearrangement uses TRBV11-2 and TRBJ2-7; D is perhaps TRBD2 (6 bases). The V gene's germline CDR1 is SGHAT and CDR2 FQNNGV. This CDR3 contains 12 residues. V was pared by 8 bases and J by 5 bases, with 13 bases between.

This clonotype was found a few times. This chain joins TRBV7-2 and TRBJ1-5; possible D gene TRBD1, 6 bases. Looked up from germline, CDR1 is SGHTA and CDR2 is FQGNSA. V was pared by 5 bases and J by 1 base, with 9 bases between. This CDR3 comprises 14 residues. The CDR3 here is CASSRRGSNQPQHF. Written as DNA, the CDR3 is TGTGCCAGCAGCCGCAGGGGAAGCAATCAGCCCCAGCATTTT.

This clonotype turned up a few times. The J gene is TRBJ1-5, the V gene TRBV7-2; D remains unclear. Germline V gene lookup returns CDR1 SGHTA and CDR2 FQGNSA. The CDR3 totals 13 residues. V was pared by 3 bases and J by 4 bases, with 7 bases between. DNA for the CDR3: TGTGCCAGCAGCTTCGAGAGGAATCAGCCCCAGCATTTT. Its protein product is CASSFERNQPQHF. Variable domain in full (rest from reference TRBV7-2 and TRBJ1-5): GAGVSQSPSNKVTEKGKDVELRCDPISGHTALYWYRQSLGQGLEFLIYFQGNSAPDKSGLPSDRFSAERTGGSVSTLTIQRTQQEDSAVYLCASSFERNQPQHFGDGTRLSIL.

V is TRBV12-3 or TRBV12-4 and J is TRBJ1-2; D not certain. V lost 6 bases and J lost 4, with 18 bases in between. The CDR3 is made up of 15 amino acids. The CDR3 DNA follows: TGTGCCAGCAGAGCCTCCTGGACGTCGCTCTATGGCTACACCTTC. It codes for CASRASWTSLYGYTF.

This clonotype was observed a few times. The V and J genes are TRBV11-2 and TRBJ2-7, with a possible D match to TRBD2 (6 bases). The CDR3 spans 16 residues. Germline CDR1 reads SGHAT; CDR2 reads FQNNGV. V was trimmed by 3 bases and J by 5 bases, leaving 20 bases between them. DNA for the CDR3: TGTGCCAGCAGCTTTACCCCCCCGCGGGACGCGGACGAGCAGTACTTC. Translated, it gives CASSFTPPRDADEQYF.

This clonotype was seen only a few times. The rearrangement joins TRBV6-1 to TRBJ2-2; D is unclear. The V gene lost 4 bases and the J gene lost 4 bases, with 13 bases spanning the gap. Per germline, CDR1 MNHNS and CDR2 SASEGT. The CDR3 loop spans 15 amino acids. As DNA, the CDR3 is TGTGCCAGCAGTGCCAGTCCGACGAGCACCGGGGAGCTGTTTTTT. It yields the protein CASSASPTSTGELFF.

This clonotype was seen at least ten times. The chain recombines TRBV6-2 or TRBV6-3 with TRBJ2-7; D gene ambiguous. Germline CDR1 and CDR2: MNHEY and SVGEGT. V was shortened by 0 bases and J by 6 bases, with 21 bases between the two germline ends. There are 17 residues in the CDR3. The CDR3 DNA reads TGTGCCAGCAGTTACTCCCGGGTCCGTCAGTCTGCGATCGAGCAGTACTTC. It specifies CASSYSRVRQSAIEQYF.

This sequence joins TRBV30 and TRBJ2-5, with D tentatively TRBD1 (6 bases). CDR1 is GTSNPN, CDR2 SVGIG, per germline (reference sequence). Between the trimmed V and J ends, which lost 0 bases and 5 bases, there was a span of 10 bases. This CDR3 is built from 13 residues. The CDR3 spells CAWSVGAGETQYF. Written as DNA, the CDR3 is TGTGCCTGGAGTGTGGGGGCTGGGGAGACCCAGTACTTC. The whole variable domain, filled in from reference TRBV30 and TRBJ2-5, reads SQTIHQWPATLVQPVGSPLSLECTVEGTSNPNLYWYRQAAGRGLQLLFYSVGIGQISSEVPQNLSASRPQDRQFILSSKKLLLSDSGFYLCAWSVGAGETQYFGPGTRLLVL.

This clonotype has only a few counts. The CDR3 region is CASSLGTSGGPSSYEQYF. For the CDR3, the DNA is TGTGCCAGCAGCTTAGGGACTAGCGGGGGCCCCAGCTCCTACGAGCAGTACTTC. This chain joins TRBV7-2 and TRBJ2-7; 13 nucleotides match TRBD2. Trimming cost V 1 base and J 0 bases; bases outside gene matches: 6. The CDR3 length is 18 residues. Germline lookup yields CDR1 SGHTA and CDR2 FQGNSA. The variable domain in full, with the rest retrieved from reference TRBV7-2 and TRBJ2-7, is GAGVSQSPSNKVTEKGKDVELRCDPISGHTALYWYRQSLGQGLEFLIYFQGNSAPDKSGLPSDRFSAERTGGSVSTLTIQRTQQEDSAVYLCASSLGTSGGPSSYEQYFGPGTRLTVT.

This clonotype occurred many times. J is TRBJ2-3 and V is TRBV12-3 or TRBV12-4, with no clear D. The CDR3 is 11 residues long. V was cut by 6 bases and J by 3 bases, with 4 bases left in between. The CDR3 here is CASRETDTQYF. CDR3 bases: TGTGCCAGCAGGGAGACAGATACGCAGTATTTT.

This clonotype came up many times. The chain combines TRBV29-1 with TRBJ1-1, with D possibly being TRBD1 (5 bases). Trimming took off 7 bases at V and 5 bases at J, with 14 bases between the two ends. CDR1 is SQVTM, CDR2 ANQGSEA, per germline. The CDR3 is made up of 12 amino acids. As DNA, the CDR3 is TGCAGCGCCGAACCAAGGGGTACTGAAGCTTTCTTT. The encoded protein is CSAEPRGTEAFF.

This clonotype showed up just a few times. J is TRBJ2-5 and V is TRBV29-1; D call uncertain. CDR3 size: 14 residues. Germline loops: CDR1 SQVTM, CDR2 ANQGSEA. V shed 2 bases and J shed 2 bases, with 12 bases lying between them. The CDR3 bases are TGCAGCGTTGAAATTCCGGTCAGGCAAGAGACCCAGTACTTC. Protein: CSVEIPVRQETQYF.

The chain carries TRBV3-1 and TRBJ1-1; no clear D. There are 13 residues in the CDR3. V shed 3 bases and J shed 3 bases, with 8 bases lying between them. The germline V gene encodes CDR1 LGHDT and CDR2 YNNKEL (reference sequence). CDR3 DNA sequence: TGTGCCAGCAGCCAGGAGGACTACACTGAAGCTTTCTTT. Translation gives CASSQEDYTEAFF.

In its sample, this clonotype was seen many times. The gene calls are TRBV5-5 and TRBJ1-2, with D maybe TRBD1 (5 bases). Germline values: CDR1 SGHKS, CDR2 YYEKEE (reference sequence). Trimming removed 3 bases from V and 4 bases from J, with 10 bases in between. CDR3 length equals 13 residues. In DNA, the CDR3 is TGTGCCAGCAGCTCGGACACGAGCTATGGCTACACCTTC. It encodes CASSSDTSYGYTF.